The 24 T cell receptor beta chains given below trace back to one sample, sequenced in a study of circulating tumor DNA in untreated peripheral T-cell lymphoma. Libraries were prepared by immunoSEQ multiplex PCR; TCRdb keeps only in-frame clonotypes and omits some of them. The profile covers 1,500 or so clones, with over 65% appearing a single time and over 60% taken by the ten largest. Material for sequencing was tumor tissue. The receptors shown here come from a human donor with peripheral T-cell lymphoma.

The gene calls are TRBV15 and TRBJ2-1, with 9 positions matching TRBD2. This CDR3 is 18 amino acids long. Germline lookup yields CDR1 LNHNV and CDR2 YYDKDF (reference sequence). The V gene end was trimmed by 1 base and the J gene end by 8 bases; junction bases not matched to a gene: 15. The CDR3 sequence is CATSRGKRVSGSRDEQFF. The CDR3 coding sequence is TGTGCCACCAGCAGAGGAAAGAGGGTTAGCGGGAGCCGCGATGAGCAGTTCTTC.

V is TRBV6-8 and J is TRBJ1-2, with 7 bases aligning to TRBD1. The CDR3 runs 16 residues. V lost 5 bases and J lost 1; bases outside the gene matches: 10. Germline V gives CDR1 MNHGY, CDR2 SAAAGT. The DNA for the CDR3 is TGTGCCAGCAGTCCACGACCCGGGACAGATAACTATGGCTACACCTTC. Amino acid sequence: CASSPRPGTDNYGYTF.

V gene TRBV19 combines with J gene TRBJ1-4; D perhaps matches TRBD1 (6 bases). This CDR3 contains 14 residues. Trimming took off 4 bases at V and 6 bases at J, with 12 bases between the two ends. CDR1 LNHDA and CDR2 SQIVND come from the germline V gene (reference sequence). CDR3 amino acids: CASSRGGAHEKLFF. The CDR3 nucleotides are TGTGCCAGTAGTAGGGGGGGCGCCCATGAAAAACTGTTTTTT.

V gene TRBV6-8 combines with J gene TRBJ1-1; no firm D call. CDR1 is MNHGY and CDR2 is SAAAGT in the germline V gene. The CDR3 extends over 16 amino acids. The ends were cut back, 2 bases at V and 1 base at J, with 14 bases in the middle. The CDR3 sequence is CASSYGDWGSNTEAFF. Written as DNA, the CDR3 is TGTGCCAGCAGTTACGGGGATTGGGGATCGAACACTGAAGCTTTCTTT.

The V call is TRBV19, the J call TRBJ1-2; the D is unclear. V lost 6 bases, J lost 10 bases, and 15 bases lay in between. The CDR3 runs to 12 residues. Germline V lookup: CDR1 LNHDA, CDR2 SQIVND (reference sequence). The CDR3 reads CASSYREEVYTF. The CDR3 region has the DNA TGTGCCAGTAGCTATAGGGAAGAGGTCTACACCTTC.

In its sample, this clone was seen a few times. The gene calls are TRBV2 and TRBJ2-3; the D gene is possibly TRBD2 (6 bases). This CDR3 comprises 14 residues. Germline-derived CDR1 and CDR2 are SNHLY and FYNNEI. V was trimmed by 9 bases and J by 5 bases, leaving 18 bases between them. In DNA, the CDR3 is TGTGCCAGGGGCCTAGGAGGGTCGGGAGATACGCAGTATTTT. This sequence encodes CARGLGGSGDTQYF. Supplemented by reference TRBV2 and TRBJ2-3, the full variable domain reads EPEVTQTPSHQVTQMGQEVILRCVPISNHLYFYWYRQILGQKVEFLVSFYNNEISEKSEIFDDQFSVERPDGSNFTLKIRSTKLEDSAMYFCARGLGGSGDTQYFGPGTRLTVL.

V is TRBV5-1 and J is TRBJ2-1, with D tentatively TRBD1 or TRBD2 (5 bases each). CDR3 length equals 15 residues. V shed 0 bases and J shed 6 bases, with 13 bases lying between them. The germline gives CDR1 SGHRS, CDR2 YFSETQ. The CDR3, as DNA: TGCGCCAGCAGCTTGGGGGGGAACCCATCCAATGAGCAGTTCTTC. This sequence encodes CASSLGGNPSNEQFF. Complete variable domain (other parts from reference TRBV5-1 and TRBJ2-1): KAGVTQTPRYLIKTRGQQVTLSCSPISGHRSVSWYQQTPGQGLQFLFEYFSETQRNKGNFPGRFSGRQFSNSRSEMNVSTLELGDSALYLCASSLGGNPSNEQFFGPGTRLTVL.

The chain links TRBV18 to TRBJ1-6, with D uncertain. This CDR3 is 12 amino acids long. Germline CDR1 is KGHSH and CDR2 is LQKENI. The V gene lost 5 bases and the J gene lost 7 bases, with 6 bases spanning the gap. The CDR3 reads CASSIDNSPLHF. CDR3 DNA sequence: TGTGCCAGCTCAATTGACAATTCACCCCTCCACTTT.

The rearrangement links TRBV21-1 to TRBJ2-1; the D call of TRBD2 is as the table states it, not checked on the DNA. TRBV21-1 is termed a pseudogene. The CDR3 has 15 amino acids. CDR3: CASSFGSGVYNEQFF. CDR3 DNA: TGTGCCAGCAGTTTTGGAAGCGGAGTGTACAATGAGCAGTTCTTC.

This clone was found a few times. This chain connects TRBV10-2 to TRBJ2-1; D unresolved. Trimming removed 2 bases from V and 4 bases from J, with 6 bases in between. Germline assignment: CDR1 WSHSY and CDR2 SAAADI. The CDR3 has 13 amino acids. DNA for the CDR3: TGCGCCAGCAGTGAGACCGAGTACAATGAGCAGTTCTTC. It specifies CASSETEYNEQFF.

V gene TRBV19 combines with J gene TRBJ2-1; TRBD2 might be the D (5 bases). CDR1 and CDR2 from the germline V gene are LNHDA and SQIVND (reference sequence). CDR3 size: 15 residues. V lost 3 bases and J lost 4, with 13 bases in between. CDR3 protein: CASSMASGPYNEQFF. CDR3 DNA: TGTGCCAGTAGTATGGCGAGCGGTCCTTACAATGAGCAGTTCTTC.

The chain recombines TRBV10-3 with TRBJ1-5; D remains ambiguous. The CDR3 covers 14 residues. The germline gives CDR1 ENHRY, CDR2 SYGVKD. V was pared by 0 bases and J by 9 bases, with 12 bases between. For the CDR3, the DNA is TGTGCCATCAGTGAGTCTGGAGAAAGCATGCCCCAGCATTTT. Translated, it gives CAISESGESMPQHF.

This clone was counted a single time. This chain uses TRBV11-3 with TRBJ1-1; D not certain. V shed 6 bases and J shed 3 bases, with 14 bases lying between them. Germline V gene lookup returns CDR1 SGHNT and CDR2 YENEEA. The CDR3 extends over 14 amino acids. CDR3 in DNA: TGTGCCAGCAGTTTTGCCGGAAGGGACACTGAAGCTTTCTTT. It yields the protein CASSFAGRDTEAFF.

This chain joins TRBV10-2 and TRBJ2-2, with D uncertain. This CDR3 has 14 residues. Trimming pared 6 bases from V and 3 bases from J, leaving 11 bases between. The germline V gene encodes CDR1 WSHSY and CDR2 SAAADI. The CDR3 DNA sequence: TGCGCCAGCAGGGCTGACTCCGACACCGGGGAGCTGTTTTTT. It yields the protein CASRADSDTGELFF.

The chain links TRBV11-3 to TRBJ2-7, with 8 bases lining up with TRBD1. CDR1 and CDR2 (germline): SGHNT, YENEEA. CDR3 length: 14 amino acids. V lost 4 bases, J lost 3 bases, and 5 bases stayed unmatched. CDR3 region: CASSSTGASYEQYF. CDR3 nucleotides: TGTGCCAGCAGCTCGACAGGGGCGAGCTACGAGCAGTACTTC. The entire variable domain, with the rest obtained from reference TRBV11-3 and TRBJ2-7, is as follows: EAGVVQSPRYKIIEKKQPVAFWCNPISGHNTLYWYLQNLGQGPELLIRYENEEAVDDSQLPKDRFSAERLKGVDSTLKIQPAELGDSAVYLCASSSTGASYEQYFGPGTRLTVT.

Turning to this clone: At one end the junction does not follow the germline gene, possibly because of a read error. V and J are TRBV12-5 and TRBJ2-1; TRBD2 agrees at 11 bases. There are 15 residues in the CDR3. Germline values: CDR1 LGHNT, CDR2 FRNRAP. In DNA, the CDR3 is TGTGCCAGTGGAACGGGACTAGCGGTCTACAATGAGCAGTTCTTC. This codes for CASGTGLAVYNEQFF. The variable domain in full, with the rest retrieved from reference TRBV12-5 and TRBJ2-1, is DARVTQTPRHKVTEMGQEVTMRCQPILGHNTVFWYRQTMMQGLELLAYFRNRAPLDDSGMPKDRFSAEMPDATLATLKIQPSEPRDSAVYFCASGTGLAVYNEQFFGPGTRLTVL.

The chain joins TRBV27 to TRBJ1-5; D might be TRBD1 (6 bases). V shed 3 bases and J shed 6 bases, with 9 bases lying between them. CDR1 is MNHEY, CDR2 SMNVEV, per germline (reference sequence). CDR3 length equals 13 residues. CDR3 sequence: CASSFSRGQPQHF. The CDR3 DNA follows: TGTGCCAGCAGTTTCTCCAGGGGTCAGCCCCAGCATTTT.

The rearrangement uses TRBV30 and TRBJ1-5, with D possibly called TRBD1 or TRBD2 (5 bases each). The J call may be mistaken, given a closer DNA end match to TRBJ2-3. Germline V gives CDR1 GTSNPN, CDR2 SVGIG (reference sequence). The CDR3 has 13 amino acids. CDR3 loop: CAWSVGSTGPQYF. For the CDR3, the DNA is TGTGCCTGGAGTGTGGGGTCCACGGGGCCCCAGTATTTT.

This clone was seen just once. V usage is TRBV14 and J usage is TRBJ2-1, with D maybe TRBD2 (5 bases). CDR1 and CDR2 from the germline V gene are SGHDN and FVKESK. Trimming pared 0 bases from V and 9 bases from J, leaving 12 bases between. The CDR3 runs 14 residues. The CDR3 region is CASSQERENREQFF. As DNA, the CDR3 is TGTGCCAGCAGCCAAGAGAGGGAAAATCGTGAGCAGTTCTTC.

This clone was seen only once. V gene TRBV10-3 combines with J gene TRBJ2-5; D perhaps matches TRBD2 (6 bases). This CDR3 region has 15 residues. V lost 0 bases to trimming and J lost 2 bases, with 10 bases between them. The V gene's germline CDR1 is ENHRY and CDR2 SYGVKD. The CDR3 DNA sequence: TGTGCCATCAGTGAGTCCCGGGACTTTCAAGAGACCCAGTACTTC. It codes for CAISESRDFQETQYF.

The J gene is TRBJ1-1, the V gene TRBV19; D is possibly TRBD1 (5 bases). Trimming pared 5 bases from V and 8 bases from J, leaving 12 bases between. The germline V gene has CDR1 LNHDA and CDR2 SQIVND (reference sequence). The CDR3 sequence is 12 residues long. The CDR3 nucleotides are TGTGCCAGTAGTCATCTCGGGGACGAAGCTTTCTTT. Protein sequence: CASSHLGDEAFF.

The chain links TRBV2 to TRBJ1-1; perhaps TRBD1 as D (5 bases). V dropped 9 bases and J dropped 1 base, with 12 bases sitting between them. CDR1 SNHLY and CDR2 FYNNEI come from the germline V gene. There are 13 residues in the CDR3. The chain's CDR3 is CASSTEKNTEAFF. In DNA, the CDR3 is TGTGCCAGTTCGACAGAAAAGAACACTGAAGCTTTCTTT.

This clone appeared once. Here the CDR3 reads CASSWGTGYEQYF. CDR3 nucleotides: TGCGCCAGCAGCTGGGGGACTGGCTACGAGCAGTACTTC. The rearrangement uses TRBV23-1 and TRBJ2-7, with D tentatively TRBD2 (6 bases). TRBV23-1 is flagged as an ORF with uncertain function. The CDR3 consists of 13 residues. Trimming stripped 6 bases from V and 3 bases from J, with 12 bases between.

Here the CDR3 reads CASSSSGDTQYF. The CDR3 DNA follows: TGTGCCAGTAGTTCCTCAGGGGATACGCAGTATTTT. The chain links TRBV19 to TRBJ2-3; weak D call: TRBD1 (5 bases). CDR1 LNHDA and CDR2 SQIVND come from the germline V gene (reference sequence). Trimming cost V 5 bases and J 6 bases, with 9 bases left between them. The CDR3 length is 12 residues. Filled out from reference TRBV19 and TRBJ2-3, the complete variable domain reads DGGITQSPKYLFRKEGQNVTLSCEQNLNHDAMYWYRQDPGQGLRLIYYSQIVNDFQKGDIAEGYSVSREKKESFPLTVTSAQKNPTAFYLCASSSSGDTQYFGPGTRLTVL.